The 21 T cell receptor beta chains in this list originate from one sample, sequenced in a study of T-cell memory formation after mild COVID-19. TCRdb recomputed calls from the 5' RACE reads with MiXCR, one row per CDR3 protein. Of 250,000 to 350,000 distinct CDR3 sequences listed, 15% to 20% are singletons. Sequences were obtained from PBMCs or a T cell subset sorted from them (not recorded which). These receptors all stem from a man between 18 and 35 years old who had mild COVID-19 (a few samples of this study predate the infection). Cell type and time point are not known.

The rearrangement links TRBV11-3 to TRBJ2-3, with D possibly matching TRBD1 (6 bases). V lost 5 bases, J lost 6 bases, and 12 bases lay in between. The CDR3 is 13 amino acids. Germline assignment: CDR1 SGHNT and CDR2 YENEEA. The CDR3 DNA follows: TGTGCCAGCAGCCTCACGCAGGGGGATACGCAGTATTTT. Protein product: CASSLTQGDTQYF.

The chain couples TRBV5-1 to TRBJ1-6; tentatively, D is TRBD1 (5 bases). With 0 bases removed from V and 7 bases from J, the gap between germline ends came to 11 bases. There are 15 residues in the CDR3. Germline V gives CDR1 SGHRS, CDR2 YFSETQ. The CDR3 sequence is CASSLAGTENSPLHF. In nucleotides, the CDR3 is TGCGCCAGCAGCTTGGCGGGGACTGAGAATTCACCCCTCCACTTT.

This clonotype has just a few counts. The J gene is TRBJ2-5, the V gene TRBV7-2; D assignment may be TRBD1 or TRBD2 (5 bases each). The length of the CDR3 is 13 residues. Looked up from germline, CDR1 is SGHTA and CDR2 is FQGNSA. V lost 2 bases and J lost 6, with 10 bases in between. CDR3 coding DNA: TGTGCCAGCAGCTTACCCCGGGGACAGACCCAGTACTTC. Translated, it gives CASSLPRGQTQYF.

Only a few counts were recorded for this clonotype. The chain links TRBV7-2 to TRBJ1-1; 8 nucleotides match TRBD1. The CDR3 is 16 residues long. V lost 2 bases, J lost 4 bases, and 9 bases stayed unmatched. CDR1 is SGHTA and CDR2 is FQGNSA in the germline V gene. CDR3 sequence reads: CASSLTTGGWGTEAFF. The DNA for the CDR3 is TGTGCCAGCAGCTTAACAACAGGGGGATGGGGCACTGAAGCTTTCTTT.

This clonotype was found a few times. The chain combines TRBV4-3 with TRBJ1-2, with a tentative D call TRBD1 (6 bases). The CDR3 is 13 amino acids. V lost 4 bases to trimming and J lost 4 bases, with 10 bases between them. The germline CDR1 and CDR2 sequences are LGHNA and YSLEER. Here the CDR3 reads CASSPRGAYGYTF. As DNA, the CDR3 is TGCGCCAGCAGCCCTCGGGGGGCCTATGGCTACACCTTC.

V is TRBV20-1 and J is TRBJ1-4; D remains unclear. CDR1 and CDR2 from the germline V gene are DFQATT and SNEGSKA (reference sequence). The CDR3 runs 12 residues. V dropped 7 bases and J dropped 3 bases, with 9 bases sitting between them. CDR3 residues: CSVSDSNEKLFF. For the CDR3, the DNA is TGCAGTGTTTCGGACTCTAATGAAAAACTGTTTTTT.

This clonotype was counted only a few times. V and J are TRBV7-2 and TRBJ1-2; 8 bases line up with TRBD1. The germline V gene has CDR1 SGHTA and CDR2 FQGNSA. After removal of 5 bases from V and 0 bases from J, the junction contained 8 bases not matched to a gene. CDR3 length: 16 residues. The CDR3 DNA sequence: TGTGCCAGCAGCCCACGGACAGGGCCCCCTAACTATGGCTACACCTTC. Protein product: CASSPRTGPPNYGYTF. Drawing the rest from reference TRBV7-2 and TRBJ1-2, the complete variable domain is GAGVSQSPSNKVTEKGKDVELRCDPISGHTALYWYRQSLGQGLEFLIYFQGNSAPDKSGLPSDRFSAERTGGSVSTLTIQRTQQEDSAVYLCASSPRTGPPNYGYTFGSGTRLTVV.

J is TRBJ2-3 and V is TRBV29-1; TRBD2 agrees at 10 bases. This CDR3 region has 13 residues. The germline CDR1 and CDR2 sequences are SQVTM and ANQGSEA. V shed 8 bases and J 3 bases; nucleotides not matched to a gene: 5. The CDR3 coding sequence is TGCAGCACTAGCGGGGTCCTAACAGATACGCAGTATTTT. Translating it yields CSTSGVLTDTQYF.

This clonotype came up a few times. The chain has TRBV9 and TRBJ2-3; a weak D match, TRBD2 (5 bases). The germline V gene has CDR1 SGDLS and CDR2 YYNGEE. The CDR3 consists of 19 residues. Between the trimmed V and J ends, which lost 0 bases and 2 bases, there was a span of 22 bases. Here the CDR3 reads CASSVDRGLAILATDTQYF. CDR3 DNA sequence: TGTGCCAGCAGCGTAGATCGGGGTCTGGCCATTCTAGCCACAGATACGCAGTATTTT.

This clonotype was seen only a few times. The chain employs TRBV2 and TRBJ1-2; D ambiguous. Trimming took 4 bases from V and 5 from J, leaving 11 bases between them. This CDR3 region has 13 residues. From germline, CDR1 is SNHLY and CDR2 FYNNEI. This CDR3 is CASSVAGGYGYTF. The CDR3, as DNA: TGTGCCAGCAGTGTGGCCGGTGGTTATGGCTACACCTTC.

V is TRBV4-3 and J is TRBJ1-2; 11 nucleotides align to TRBD1. The CDR3 consists of 19 residues. Germline V gene sequence: CDR1 LGHNA, CDR2 YSLEER. The J segment lost 3 bases and the V segment lost 0 bases, leaving 12 bases of the junction unmatched. In DNA form, the CDR3 reads TGCGCCAGCAGCCAAGAAGCTCATTGTGGGGACAGGGGGGACTATGGCTACACCTTC. Residues: CASSQEAHCGDRGDYGYTF.

The chain is built from TRBV7-9 and TRBJ2-5; D remains unclear. Looked up from germline, CDR1 is SEHNR and CDR2 is FQNEAQ (reference sequence). The length of the CDR3 is 16 residues. Trimming removed 5 bases from V and 5 bases from J, with 21 bases in between. DNA of the CDR3: TGTGCCAGCAGCCGCTCGAGACTCATCCCGAGGGAGACCCAGTACTTC. Its translation: CASSRSRLIPRETQYF.

J is TRBJ1-2 and V is TRBV12-3 or TRBV12-4; D ambiguous. CDR3 length: 14 amino acids. V shed 7 bases and J shed 3 bases, with 15 bases lying between them. CDR3 coding DNA: TGTGCCAGCACCCTTAGAGGGCTCTACTATGGCTACACCTTC. Protein sequence: CASTLRGLYYGYTF.

This clonotype came up a few times. The CDR3 sequence: CASSTGGYEQYV. The CDR3 nucleotides read TGTGCCAGCTCGACAGGGGGCTACGAGCAGTACGTC. The V call is TRBV18, the J call TRBJ2-7; 9 nucleotides match TRBD1. The V gene's germline CDR1 is KGHSH and CDR2 LQKENI. Trimming at V came to 6 bases and at J to 3 bases, leaving 0 bases not matched to a gene. There are 12 residues in the CDR3.

The V call is TRBV6-2 or TRBV6-3, the J call TRBJ2-3; tentatively, D is TRBD2 (7 bases). Between the trimmed V and J ends, which lost 0 bases and 5 bases, there was a span of 9 bases. Germline-derived CDR1 and CDR2 are MNHEY and SVGEGT. The CDR3 length is 14 residues. As DNA, the CDR3 is TGTGCCAGCAGTTACTCGGGGGGGCTAGATACGCAGTATTTT. It is translated as CASSYSGGLDTQYF.

This chain uses TRBV4-1 with TRBJ2-7, with D unclear. Trimming took off 5 bases at V and 5 bases at J, with 13 bases between the two ends. Per the germline V gene, CDR1 is MGHRA and CDR2 is YSYEKL. The length of the CDR3 is 13 residues. The CDR3 spells CASSVPLTHEQYF. The CDR3 nucleotides are TGCGCCAGCAGCGTTCCGTTAACCCACGAGCAGTACTTC.

This clonotype has just a few counts. This chain uses TRBV6-6 with TRBJ2-7; TRBD1 might be the D (5 bases). The CDR3 length is 14 residues. V was cut by 2 bases and J by 6 bases, with 14 bases left in between. In germline, CDR1 is MNHNY, CDR2 SVGAGI (reference sequence). CDR3 nucleotide sequence: TGTGCCAGCAGTTACCCCGCAGGGAATAGCGAGCAGTACTTC. It yields the protein CASSYPAGNSEQYF.

The V and J genes are TRBV6-1 and TRBJ2-2, with 9 bases matching TRBD1. Trimming removed 5 bases from V and 3 bases from J; junction bases left unmatched: 7. The germline V gene has CDR1 MNHNS and CDR2 SASEGT. There are 16 residues in the CDR3. As DNA, the CDR3 is TGTGCCAGCAGTCCTAAGGGGACAGGGTACACCGGGGAGCTGTTTTTT. The encoded protein is CASSPKGTGYTGELFF.

The J gene is TRBJ1-4, the V gene TRBV12-3 or TRBV12-4; D may be TRBD1 (5 bases). The CDR3 runs to 16 residues. V was clipped by 7 bases and J by 4 bases, with 19 bases between them. CDR3 nucleotides: TGTGCCAGCACCCTACACGGGACGGGGAGTAATGAAAAACTGTTTTTT. This codes for CASTLHGTGSNEKLFF.

This clonotype was seen many times. The V and J genes are TRBV5-1 and TRBJ2-7; TRBD2 agrees at 7 bases. V trimming: 4 bases; J trimming: 1 base; junction bases outside the gene matches: 11. From germline, CDR1 is SGHRS and CDR2 YFSETQ. There are 16 residues in the CDR3. The CDR3, as DNA: TGCGCCAGCAGCACCCCCGGGGGGAGTAAATCCTACGAGCAGTACGTC. It translates to CASSTPGGSKSYEQYV.

This clonotype was detected a few times. The chain recombines TRBV7-2 with TRBJ1-3; D is unclear. Trimming cost V 6 bases and J 0 bases, with 12 bases left between them. This CDR3 is built from 15 residues. Per the germline V gene, CDR1 is SGHTA and CDR2 is FQGNSA. CDR3 bases: TGTGCCAGCAGTCCAGCCTCTCACTCTGGAAACACCATATATTTT. This codes for CASSPASHSGNTIYF.